A selection of T cell receptor beta chains follows, all from one sample in a study of cytomegalovirus exposure and HLA in healthy donors. TCRdb's table, derived via immunoSEQ multiplex PCR, lists solely in-frame clones and lacks some. The data contain over 150,000 clones, almost 80% of them singletons. The sequenced sample consisted of PBMCs. The receptors were gathered from a woman aged 18-29 years in good health and CMV-seronegative. The CDR3 runs from the conserved cysteine through the conserved F or W. Fields, in order: J gene, D gene, clone size, V gene, CDR3 DNA, CDR3 protein. A D gene is named only where the DNA matches it firmly. Where a row states a size, it is once, few, many or the class of an expanded clone; other rows omit it.

J: TRBJ2-1
D: TRBD2
size: NA
V: TRBV10-3
DNA: TGTGCCATCAGCCCCTCTACGGCGGGAGGGGCTGAGCAGTTCTTC
CDR3: CAISPSTAGGAEQFF

J: TRBJ2-5
D: TRBD2
size: NA
V: TRBV27
DNA: TGTGCCAGCAGTCCAATAGCGGGAGGAGAGACCCAGTACTTC
CDR3: CASSPIAGGETQYF

J: TRBJ1-5
D: NA
size: NA
V: TRBV28
DNA: TGTGCCAGCAGCGGCAATCAGCCCCAGCATTTT
CDR3: CASSGNQPQHF

J: TRBJ2-1
D: TRBD2
size: NA
V: TRBV6-4
DNA: TGTGCCAGCAGTGGGACTAGCGGGAGCTACAATGAGCAGTTCTTC
CDR3: CASSGTSGSYNEQFF

J: TRBJ2-7
D: TRBD1
size: NA
V: TRBV19
DNA: TGTGCCAGTAGTAATACAGGGGGAGGCTACGAGCAGTACTTC
CDR3: CASSNTGGGYEQYF

J: TRBJ1-4
D: NA
size: NA
V: TRBV15
DNA: TGTGCCACCAGCAGAGATCGAGTTGGACAGCTGAATGAAAAACTGTTTTTT
CDR3: CATSRDRVGQLNEKLFF

J: TRBJ1-2
D: TRBD1
size: NA
V: TRBV4-1
DNA: TGCGCCAGCAGCCAATCTGGACAGGGTGGATACTATGGCTACACCTTC
CDR3: CASSQSGQGGYYGYTF

J: TRBJ2-1
D: TRBD2
size: NA
V: TRBV9
DNA: TGTGCCAGCAGCGTAGGCGGACTAGCGGGAGTATACAATGAGCAGTTCTTC
CDR3: CASSVGGLAGVYNEQFF

J: TRBJ2-1
D: NA
size: NA
V: TRBV30
DNA: TGTGCCTGGAGTGTGGGCATCGATGAGCAGTTCTTC
CDR3: CAWSVGIDEQFF

J: TRBJ2-2
D: TRBD2
size: NA
V: TRBV7-6
DNA: TGTGCCAGCAGCCATCCGACTAGCGGTGACTTGGGCGGGGAGCTGTTTTTT
CDR3: CASSHPTSGDLGGELFF

J: TRBJ2-2
D: TRBD1
size: NA
V: TRBV19
DNA: TGTGCCAGTAAAAAGGACAGGGTATCCACCGGGGAGCTGTTTTTT
CDR3: CASKKDRVSTGELFF

J: TRBJ1-4
D: TRBD1
size: few
V: TRBV5-4
DNA: TGTGCCAGCAGCCGGACAGGGTTGACTAATGAAAAACTGTTTTTT
CDR3: CASSRTGLTNEKLFF

J: TRBJ1-5
D: TRBD1
size: NA
V: TRBV2
DNA: TGTGCCAGCAGGAATCAGGGGGATAGCAATCAGCCCCAGCATTTT
CDR3: CASRNQGDSNQPQHF

J: TRBJ2-7
D: NA
size: NA
V: TRBV28
DNA: TGTGCCAGCAGTTTATGGGCGACAGCAGTTCTTCCCTACGAGCAGTACTTC
CDR3: CASSLWATAVLPYEQYF

J: TRBJ2-7
D: TRBD1
size: NA
V: TRBV5-1
DNA: TGCGCCAGCAGCCCGGGGGACAGGGACACCTACGAGCAGTACTTC
CDR3: CASSPGDRDTYEQYF

J: TRBJ1-2
D: NA
size: NA
V: TRBV2
DNA: TGTGCCAGCCACAGACAGAGGCTTGACGGCTACACCTTC
CDR3: CASHRQRLDGYTF

J: TRBJ2-2
D: TRBD1
size: NA
V: TRBV11-2
DNA: TGTGCCAGCAGCTTAGTAACAGGGGTGTTAACCGGGGAGCTGTTTTTT
CDR3: CASSLVTGVLTGELFF

J: TRBJ2-1
D: TRBD2
size: NA
V: TRBV19
DNA: TGTGCCAGTAGTATAGGGACTAGCGGGACCAACAATGAGCAGTTCTTC
CDR3: CASSIGTSGTNNEQFF

J: TRBJ2-1
D: TRBD1
size: NA
V: TRBV29-1
DNA: TGCAGCGTTAGGGCGGCCGAGACAGGGGGCGATGAGCAGTTCTTC
CDR3: CSVRAAETGGDEQFF

J: TRBJ1-5
D: NA
size: NA
V: TRBV14
DNA: TGTGCCAGCAGCCTCCTCGGGAATCAGCCCCAGCATTTT
CDR3: CASSLLGNQPQHF

J: TRBJ2-7
D: TRBD2
size: NA
V: TRBV9
DNA: TGTGCCAGCAGCTCCACCGGGACTAGCTACCACGAGCAGTACTTC
CDR3: CASSSTGTSYHEQYF

J: TRBJ2-2
D: NA
size: NA
V: TRBV30
DNA: TGTGCCTGGACCCCCCTGGGGGCAGGGAACACCGGGGAGCTGTTTTTT
CDR3: CAWTPLGAGNTGELFF

J: TRBJ2-2
D: NA
size: NA
V: TRBV28
DNA: TGTGCCAGCAGTTTAAGTCTACGGGACACCGGGGAGCTGTTTTTT
CDR3: CASSLSLRDTGELFF

J: TRBJ2-1
D: NA
size: few
V: TRBV1
DNA: TGCACCAGCAGCCAAGTGGGGGCGGCCCGGGATGAGCAGTTCTTC
CDR3: CTSSQVGAARDEQFF

J: TRBJ1-6
D: NA
size: NA
V: TRBV2
DNA: TGTGCCAGCAGTGAAGGTGGCAGCGAGTATAATTCACCCCTCCACTTT
CDR3: CASSEGGSEYNSPLHF

J: TRBJ2-3
D: TRBD2
size: NA
V: TRBV18
DNA: TGTGCCAGCTCACATAGCGGGGAGCTAGATACGCAGTATTTT
CDR3: CASSHSGELDTQYF

J: TRBJ2-7
D: NA
size: NA
V: TRBV10-1
DNA: TGCGCCAGCAGTGAGTCCGAGACAGGTTCCTACGAGCAGTACTTC
CDR3: CASSESETGSYEQYF

J: TRBJ2-1
D: NA
size: NA
V: TRBV18
DNA: TGTGCCAGCTCACCACCGGTCGCGGACTACAATGAGCAGTTCTTC
CDR3: CASSPPVADYNEQFF

J: TRBJ2-5
D: NA
size: NA
V: TRBV27
DNA: TGTGCCAGCAGCTCCACCCCATTGACGGGTCAAGAGACCCAGTACTTC
CDR3: CASSSTPLTGQETQYF

J: TRBJ2-7
D: NA
size: NA
V: TRBV7-3
DNA: TGTGCCAGCAGCGGATACAGTGTTGGGAGGTGGGGCTCCTACGAGCAGTACTTC
CDR3: CASSGYSVGRWGSYEQYF

J: TRBJ1-1
D: NA
size: NA
V: TRBV7-9
DNA: TGTGCCAGCAGCTTGGGAGTCGAAGCTTTCTTT
CDR3: CASSLGVEAFF

J: TRBJ1-3
D: TRBD1
size: NA
V: TRBV5-1
DNA: TGCGCCAGCAGCCTGACAGGGGGCCGAAACACCATATATTTT
CDR3: CASSLTGGRNTIYF

J: TRBJ1-2
D: NA
size: NA
V: TRBV7-2
DNA: TGTGCCAGCAGCGTATCAGGGGACACGGGCTACACCTTC
CDR3: CASSVSGDTGYTF

J: TRBJ1-1
D: NA
size: NA
V: TRBV7-2
DNA: TGTGCCAGCACCGCGGAGGGGATGAACACTGAAGCTTTCTTT
CDR3: CASTAEGMNTEAFF

J: TRBJ2-5
D: TRBD1
size: NA
V: TRBV9
DNA: TGTGCCAGCAGCGCCTCAGACAGGGGGGAATTGGAGACCCAGTACTTC
CDR3: CASSASDRGELETQYF

J: TRBJ2-5
D: TRBD1
size: once
V: TRBV2
DNA: TGTGCCAGCAGTGAGGGAACAGGGGGCCGGTACCAAGAGACCCAGTACTTC
CDR3: CASSEGTGGRYQETQYF

J: TRBJ2-7
D: TRBD1
size: NA
V: TRBV6-5
DNA: TGTGCCAGCATCAAGACAGGGGGGCTCCACGAGCAGTACTTC
CDR3: CASIKTGGLHEQYF

J: TRBJ1-2
D: NA
size: once
V: TRBV6-5
DNA: TGTGCCAGCAGTTACAAGACAGGAATTAACTATGGCTACACCTTC
CDR3: CASSYKTGINYGYTF

J: TRBJ2-5
D: TRBD1
size: NA
V: TRBV6-1
DNA: TGTGCCAGCAGCAGGGACAGCAATTACCAAGAGACCCAGTACTTC
CDR3: CASSRDSNYQETQYF

J: TRBJ1-1
D: NA
size: NA
V: TRBV9
DNA: TGTGCCAGCAGCGTAGCGCCCGGGGACACTGAAGCTTTCTTT
CDR3: CASSVAPGDTEAFF

J: TRBJ1-1
D: NA
size: NA
V: TRBV18
DNA: TGTGCCAGCTCACCTTTTAGCACTGAAGCTTTCTTT
CDR3: CASSPFSTEAFF

J: TRBJ2-5
D: TRBD2
size: NA
V: TRBV28
DNA: TGTGCCAGCAGTTTATACCCCCTTAGCGGGGGGTACCAAGAGACCCAGTACTTC
CDR3: CASSLYPLSGGYQETQYF

J: TRBJ2-7
D: NA
size: NA
V: TRBV6-6
DNA: TGTGCCAGCATAAAGCTGGGCAGCACCTACGAGCAGTACTTC
CDR3: CASIKLGSTYEQYF

J: TRBJ1-2
D: NA
size: NA
V: TRBV4-1
DNA: TGCGCCAGCAGCCAAGTAGTGACAAGCTATGGCTACACCTTC
CDR3: CASSQVVTSYGYTF

J: TRBJ1-5
D: TRBD1
size: NA
V: TRBV19
DNA: TGTGCCAGTAGTGCCTCGGGACAGGGCAATCAGCCCCAGCATTTT
CDR3: CASSASGQGNQPQHF

J: TRBJ1-1
D: NA
size: NA
V: TRBV30
DNA: TGTGCCTGGAGTGTACAACACCTGAACACTGAAGCTTTCTTT
CDR3: CAWSVQHLNTEAFF

J: TRBJ2-7
D: NA
size: few
V: TRBV6-1
DNA: TGTGCCAGCAGTGACAGGGTAGGCGAGCAGTACTTC
CDR3: CASSDRVGEQYF

J: TRBJ2-1
D: NA
size: NA
V: TRBV11-3
DNA: TGTGCCAGCAGCCCCCGGGAGACAGGGTACACTGAGCAGTTCTTC
CDR3: CASSPRETGYTEQFF

J: TRBJ2-4
D: TRBD2
size: once
V: TRBV16
DNA: TGTGCCAGCAGCCCCCGGACTAGCGGGAGGGCCTCTGAAAACATTCAGTACTTC
CDR3: CASSPRTSGRASENIQYF

J: TRBJ2-5
D: NA
size: NA
V: TRBV4-1
DNA: TGCGCCAGCAGCCAAGACTCGGGTCAGTTGGTGACCCAGTACTTC
CDR3: CASSQDSGQLVTQYF

J: TRBJ1-6
D: NA
size: NA
V: TRBV28
DNA: TGTGCCAGCAGGGGGGGGGACGTTTCACCCCTCCACTTT
CDR3: CASRGGDVSPLHF

J: TRBJ2-1
D: TRBD1
size: NA
V: TRBV18
DNA: TGTGCCAGCTCACCGGGACAGGGTTACAATGAGCAGTTCTTC
CDR3: CASSPGQGYNEQFF

J: TRBJ2-5
D: NA
size: few
V: TRBV4-2
DNA: TGTGCCAGCAGCCAAGGTGGGGCAGGGGAAGAGACCCAGTACTTC
CDR3: CASSQGGAGEETQYF